The clone carrying this T cell receptor (beta chain) was picked up a small number of times. Per the original data handling: Researchers report that nucleated cell counts were estimated from reference gene primer amplification. The repertoire was sequenced with immunoSEQ multiplex PCR; TCRdb's copy has only in-frame clones and lacks some. D and trimming were read from the DNA, whereas the V and J calls and clone size are those reported in that table. Of 7,500 to 9,500 clones listed, 86% are singletons. The record originates from a study of blood T cell repertoires in COVID-19. Across the study: The samples span acute and convalescent COVID-19 from the United States, Italy and Spain. T cells, B-cell-depleted T cells, or PBMCs provided the cDNA or gDNA that served as material.

Sequencing was performed on peripheral blood. The sequence was obtained from a man in his 60s with acute or convalescent COVID-19.

The CDR3 nucleotides read TGTGCCAGCAGCCAGGGATCCGGGACTAGCGGGATGGCGACGCAGTATTTT. Translated: CASSQGSGTSGMATQYF. The chain combines TRBV14 with TRBJ2-3, with 13 bases lining up with TRBD2. CDR1 is SGHDN, CDR2 FVKESK, per germline. V lost 3 bases, J lost 9 bases, and 12 bases stayed unmatched. CDR3 length: 17 residues.